The 23 T cell receptor beta chains given below trace back to one sample, sequenced in a study of blood T cell repertoires in COVID-19. Generated by immunoSEQ multiplex PCR, the TCRdb table keeps only in-frame clones and is missing some. The sample holds about 59,000 clones, under 80% seen once. The specimen sequenced was peripheral blood. Receptor source: a human donor in a cohort sampled during active COVID-19.

The V call is TRBV9, the J call TRBJ2-3, with D tentatively TRBD2 (6 bases). Trimming pared 0 bases from V and 4 bases from J, leaving 9 bases between. CDR1 and CDR2 from the germline V gene are SGDLS and YYNGEE. This CDR3 contains 14 residues. CDR3 region: CASSVVWGADTQYF. The CDR3 bases are TGTGCCAGCAGCGTAGTATGGGGGGCAGATACGCAGTATTTT.

This clone was observed once. V gene TRBV24-1 combines with J gene TRBJ2-3, with 9 bases identical to TRBD2. The germline V gene has CDR1 KGHDR and CDR2 SFDVKD. With V trimmed by 2 bases and J by 2 bases, 4 bases remained unmatched. The CDR3 runs 16 residues. In DNA, the CDR3 is TGTGCCACCAGTGATTCGGGACTAGCAGACACAGATACGCAGTATTTT. Its protein product is CATSDSGLADTDTQYF.

The chain has TRBV7-3 and TRBJ2-3, with 8 bases fitting TRBD2. Trimming cost V 5 bases and J 0 bases; bases outside gene matches: 7. The CDR3 consists of 16 residues. Germline V lookup: CDR1 SGHTA, CDR2 FQGTGA. The CDR3 DNA sequence: TGTGCCAGCAGCCCATCACTAGCGGCTAGCACAGATACGCAGTATTTT. The encoded protein is CASSPSLAASTDTQYF.

This clone was detected a few times. V usage is TRBV29-1 and J usage is TRBJ2-3, with 13 positions matching TRBD2. Germline CDR1 SQVTM, CDR2 ANQGSEA. This CDR3 is built from 13 residues. The J segment lost 6 bases and the V segment lost 7 bases, leaving 4 bases of the junction unmatched. This CDR3 is CSAGTSGMDTQYF. In DNA, the CDR3 is TGCAGCGCCGGGACTAGCGGGATGGATACGCAGTATTTT.

The chain uses TRBV5-1 and TRBJ1-2; D unresolved. This CDR3 is built from 13 residues. V gave up 1 base and J gave up 5 bases, with 9 bases separating them. The V gene's germline CDR1 is SGHRS and CDR2 YFSETQ. The CDR3 is CASSLSPDYGYTF. The CDR3 nucleotides are TGCGCCAGCAGCTTGTCGCCAGATTATGGCTACACCTTC.

J is TRBJ1-2 and V is TRBV10-2; TRBD1 matches at 8 bases. Trimming took 0 bases from V and 8 from J; bases not matched to a gene: 11. Germline V CDR1 and CDR2: WSHSY, SAAADI. The CDR3 extends over 16 amino acids. As DNA, the CDR3 is TGCGCCAGCAGTGAGTCGGAAGGACAGGGAAATCGCGGCTACACCTTC. Amino acid sequence: CASSESEGQGNRGYTF.

This clone was detected ten times or more. The genes are TRBV15 and TRBJ1-4; TRBD1 is a possible D gene (6 bases). Germline assignment: CDR1 LNHNV and CDR2 YYDKDF (reference sequence). CDR3 length: 16 amino acids. V lost 0 bases, J lost 9 bases, and 17 bases lay in between. CDR3: CATSRDGGTGSQKLFF. The CDR3 bases are TGTGCCACCAGCAGAGATGGGGGCACCGGCTCACAAAAACTGTTTTTT.

The rearrangement joins TRBV23-1 to TRBJ1-5; TRBD1 aligns across 7 bases. TRBV23-1 is an ORF; its function is uncertain. Germline trimming cut 4 bases from V and 2 bases from J; bases unmatched to any gene: 11. The CDR3 is 17 residues long. DNA of the CDR3: TGCGCCAGCAGTCGCCAAACGACAGGGTGGCGCAATCAGCCCCAGCATTTT. Translated, it gives CASSRQTTGWRNQPQHF.

V is TRBV9 and J is TRBJ2-7, with 8 bases fitting TRBD2. The V gene's germline CDR1 is SGDLS and CDR2 YYNGEE. V lost 3 bases, J lost 0 bases, and 11 bases stayed unmatched. The CDR3 extends over 17 amino acids. This CDR3 reads CASSEGPLSGSSYEQYF. The CDR3 DNA sequence: TGTGCCAGCAGCGAAGGGCCCCTGAGCGGGAGCTCCTACGAGCAGTACTTC. Full variable domain (rest looked up from reference TRBV9 and TRBJ2-7): DSGVTQTPKHLITATGQRVTLRCSPRSGDLSVYWYQQSLDQGLQFLIQYYNGEERAKGNILERFSAQQFPDLHSELNLSSLELGDSALYFCASSEGPLSGSSYEQYFGPGTRLTVT.

Concerning this clone: An end of the junction does not agree with germline; a read error may underlie this. The J gene is TRBJ2-7, the V gene TRBV3-1 (or the pseudogene TRBV3-2); tentatively, D is TRBD2 (6 bases). CDR1 LGHDT and CDR2 YNNKEL come from the germline V gene (reference sequence). The length of the CDR3 is 12 residues. The CDR3 DNA follows: TGTGCCAGCAGCCCCACCCCTTGGGACTTGCGCTTC. It is translated as CASSPTPWDLRF.

This clone was seen a single time. The chain joins TRBV6-5 to TRBJ1-5; a possible D gene is TRBD1 (5 bases). Trimming removed 8 bases at V and 4 bases at J, with 12 bases between. Germline CDR1 is MNHEY and CDR2 is SVGAGI. The CDR3 extends over 13 amino acids. This CDR3 is CASRFRGNQPQHF. Written as DNA, the CDR3 is TGTGCCAGCCGCTTCCGGGGGAATCAGCCCCAGCATTTT.

J is TRBJ2-1 and V is TRBV28, with TRBD2 identical over 11 bases. V lost 6 bases and J lost 4; bases outside the gene matches: 5. CDR3 length: 15 amino acids. Germline CDR1 is MDHEN and CDR2 is SYDVKM. CDR3 coding DNA: TGTGCCAGCAGCCAGACTAGCGGGGTATACAATGAGCAGTTCTTC. This encodes CASSQTSGVYNEQFF. The full variable domain, its missing parts supplied by reference TRBV28 and TRBJ2-1, is DVKVTQSSRYLVKRTGEKVFLECVQDMDHENMFWYRQDPGLGLRLIYFSYDVKMKEKGDIPEGYSVSREKKERFSLILESASTNQTSMYLCASSQTSGVYNEQFFGPGTRLTVL.

This rearrangement joins TRBV2 to TRBJ2-7; the D is unclear. This CDR3 is 12 amino acids long. Trimming removed 7 bases from V and 4 bases from J, with 11 bases in between. From germline, CDR1 is SNHLY and CDR2 FYNNEI. CDR3 sequence: CASTRVEYEQYF. In nucleotides, the CDR3 is TGTGCCAGCACCCGTGTGGAGTACGAGCAGTACTTC. Drawing the rest from reference TRBV2 and TRBJ2-7, the complete variable domain is EPEVTQTPSHQVTQMGQEVILRCVPISNHLYFYWYRQILGQKVEFLVSFYNNEISEKSEIFDDQFSVERPDGSNFTLKIRSTKLEDSAMYFCASTRVEYEQYFGPGTRLTVT.

In this sample, this clone turned up a few times. The chain joins TRBV4-1 to TRBJ2-2, with D uncertain. Germline V gene data show CDR1 as MGHRA and CDR2 as YSYEKL. The V end was cut by 8 bases, the J end by 0 bases, with 13 bases between. This CDR3 comprises 15 residues. CDR3 bases: TGCGCCAGCTCCGAGCAAGAATCGAACACCGGGGAGCTGTTTTTT. Translating it yields CASSEQESNTGELFF.

The chain has TRBV6-2 or TRBV6-3 and TRBJ2-7, with D possibly matching TRBD1 (6 bases). CDR1 is MNHEY, CDR2 SVGEGT, per germline. This CDR3 spans 13 amino acids. Trimming removed 5 bases from V and 2 bases from J, with 10 bases in between. The DNA for the CDR3 is TGTGCCAGCAGTAAGACAGGTACCTACGAGCAGTACTTC. It is translated as CASSKTGTYEQYF.

The V and J genes are TRBV6-2 or TRBV6-3 and TRBJ2-1, with D maybe TRBD1 (6 bases). The CDR3 length is 13 residues. V was pared by 5 bases and J by 2 bases, with 7 bases between. Germline V CDR1 and CDR2: MNHEY, SVGEGT. CDR3 coding DNA: TGTGCCAGCAGTCGGGACACCTACAATGAGCAGTTCTTC. This encodes CASSRDTYNEQFF.

The chain joins TRBV4-2 to TRBJ2-7, with D uncertain. The ends were cut back, 3 bases at V and 4 bases at J, with 16 bases in the middle. CDR3 length: 15 residues. From germline, CDR1 is LGHNA and CDR2 YNFKEQ. CDR3 DNA: TGTGCCAGCAGCCACGAACTCCGCGGCGAGTACGAGCAGTACTTC. This sequence encodes CASSHELRGEYEQYF.

The chain carries TRBV7-2 and TRBJ2-7; 7 bases are shared with TRBD2. Germline lookup yields CDR1 SGHTA and CDR2 FQGNSA. There are 14 residues in the CDR3. V trimming: 2 bases; J trimming: 5 bases; junction bases outside the gene matches: 6. CDR3 sequence: CASSLTASGNEQYF. The CDR3 DNA reads as TGTGCCAGCAGCTTAACGGCTAGCGGTAACGAGCAGTACTTC. Filled out from reference TRBV7-2 and TRBJ2-7, the complete variable domain reads GAGVSQSPSNKVTEKGKDVELRCDPISGHTALYWYRQSLGQGLEFLIYFQGNSAPDKSGLPSDRFSAERTGGSVSTLTIQRTQQEDSAVYLCASSLTASGNEQYFGPGTRLTVT.

The gene calls are TRBV28 and TRBJ2-7, with TRBD1 matching over 8 bases. The CDR3 consists of 14 residues. V dropped 8 bases and J dropped 2; count of bases not matched to a gene: 8. Germline-derived CDR1 and CDR2 are MDHEN and SYDVKM. Here the CDR3 reads CASVLGQGAYEQYF. CDR3 in DNA: TGTGCCAGCGTCTTAGGACAGGGAGCCTACGAGCAGTACTTC.

This clone was picked up one time. The V and J genes are TRBV6-2 or TRBV6-3 and TRBJ2-1; D may be TRBD2 (5 bases). The V end lost 0 bases, the J end lost 4 bases, and 22 bases lay between the germline ends. This CDR3 region has 19 residues. CDR1 is MNHEY, CDR2 SVGEGT, per germline. The chain's CDR3 is CASSYSTTSGGGRYNEQFF. CDR3 nucleotide sequence: TGTGCCAGCAGTTACTCGACTACGTCAGGAGGAGGTCGGTACAATGAGCAGTTCTTC.

J is TRBJ2-1 and V is TRBV3-1 (or the pseudogene TRBV3-2); a weak D match, TRBD1 (5 bases). Per germline, CDR1 LGHDT and CDR2 YNNKEL (reference sequence). The CDR3 spans 15 residues. Trimming removed 3 bases from V and 7 bases from J, with 16 bases in between. CDR3 sequence reads: CASSQDRTPGNEQFF. CDR3 coding DNA: TGTGCCAGCAGCCAGGACCGAACGCCAGGGAATGAGCAGTTCTTC.

The genes are TRBV24-1 and TRBJ1-2; D is perhaps TRBD1 (5 bases). CDR1 is KGHDR, CDR2 SFDVKD, per germline. The germline V and J ends were trimmed by 3 bases and 4 bases, with 14 bases remaining between them. The length of the CDR3 is 15 residues. The CDR3 DNA reads as TGTGCCACCAGTGATCCCACCGGAGGGACCTATGGCTACACCTTC. It codes for CATSDPTGGTYGYTF.

The V call is TRBV7-2, the J call TRBJ2-7; perhaps TRBD2 as D (6 bases). The CDR3 has 16 amino acids. CDR1 and CDR2 (germline): SGHTA, FQGNSA. The germline V and J ends were trimmed by 2 bases and 0 bases, with 14 bases remaining between them. The CDR3 is CASSLRAGSSSYEQYF. The CDR3 bases are TGTGCCAGCAGCTTACGGGCGGGATCAAGCTCCTACGAGCAGTACTTC.